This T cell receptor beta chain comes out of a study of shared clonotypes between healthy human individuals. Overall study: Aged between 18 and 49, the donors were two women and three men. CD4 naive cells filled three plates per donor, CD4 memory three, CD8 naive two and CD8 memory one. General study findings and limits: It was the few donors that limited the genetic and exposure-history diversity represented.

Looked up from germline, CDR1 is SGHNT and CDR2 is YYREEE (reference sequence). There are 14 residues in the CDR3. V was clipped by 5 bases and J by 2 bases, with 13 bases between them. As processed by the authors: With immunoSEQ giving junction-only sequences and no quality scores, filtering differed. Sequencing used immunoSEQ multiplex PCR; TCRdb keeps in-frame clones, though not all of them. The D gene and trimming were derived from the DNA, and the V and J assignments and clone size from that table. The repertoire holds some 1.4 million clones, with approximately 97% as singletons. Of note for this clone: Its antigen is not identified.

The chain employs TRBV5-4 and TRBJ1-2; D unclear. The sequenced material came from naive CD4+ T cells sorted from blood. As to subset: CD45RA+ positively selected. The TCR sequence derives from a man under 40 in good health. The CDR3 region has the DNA TGTGCCAGCAGGACCCCGGGAGGGAACTATGGCTACACCTTC. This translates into CASRTPGGNYGYTF.